Here is one T cell receptor (beta chain) with its context. The CDR3 runs to 12 residues. Trimming at V came to 6 bases and at J to 5 bases, leaving 3 bases not matched to a gene. Germline CDR1 is SGHVS and CDR2 is FQNEAQ. The entry originates in a study of blood T cell repertoires in COVID-19. Study context: Specimens from acute and convalescent COVID-19 originated in the United States, Italy and Spain. Sources were T cells, B-cell-depleted T cells, or PBMCs; the material itself was cDNA or gDNA.

Original processing notes: Reference gene primer amplification yielded estimated nucleated cell counts. Profiled with immunoSEQ multiplex PCR; TCRdb holds only in-frame clones, not every one. That table furnishes V, J and clone size, whereas the DNA furnished D and trimming. This sample has 8,500 to 10,000 clones; about 91% occur once, and the top ten carry about 4.2%. The source of this sequence is a woman between 50 and 59 years old with active COVID-19. This chain links TRBV7-8 with TRBJ2-5, with TRBD1 matching 7 bases. The sample was peripheral blood. DNA for the CDR3: TGTGCCAGCAGGGGGGACAGTGAGACCCAGTACTTC. It yields the protein CASRGDSETQYF.